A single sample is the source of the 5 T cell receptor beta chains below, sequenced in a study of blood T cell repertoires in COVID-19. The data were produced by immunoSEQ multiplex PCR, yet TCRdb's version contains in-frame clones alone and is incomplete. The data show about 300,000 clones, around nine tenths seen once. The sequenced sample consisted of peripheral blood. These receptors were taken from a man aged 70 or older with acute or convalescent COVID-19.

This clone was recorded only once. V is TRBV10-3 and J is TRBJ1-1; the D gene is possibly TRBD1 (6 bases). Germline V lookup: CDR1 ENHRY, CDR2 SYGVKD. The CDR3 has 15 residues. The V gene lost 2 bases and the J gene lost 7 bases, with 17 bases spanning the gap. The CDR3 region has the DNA TGTGCCATCAGTGAGACGGGACACCGAACAGGTGAAGCTTTCTTT. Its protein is CAISETGHRTGEAFF.

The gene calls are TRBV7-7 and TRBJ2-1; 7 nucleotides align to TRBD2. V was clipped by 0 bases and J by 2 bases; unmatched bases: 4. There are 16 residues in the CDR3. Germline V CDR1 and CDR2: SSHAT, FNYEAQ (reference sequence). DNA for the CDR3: TGTGCCAGCAGCTTAGCGGCTAGCGGAACCTACAATGAGCAGTTCTTC. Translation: CASSLAASGTYNEQFF.

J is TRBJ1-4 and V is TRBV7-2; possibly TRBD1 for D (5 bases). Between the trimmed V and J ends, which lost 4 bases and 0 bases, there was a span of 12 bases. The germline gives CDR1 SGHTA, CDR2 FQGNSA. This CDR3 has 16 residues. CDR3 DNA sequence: TGTGCCAGCAGCTGGTTACGGGGGGCAACTAATGAAAAACTGTTTTTT. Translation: CASSWLRGATNEKLFF.

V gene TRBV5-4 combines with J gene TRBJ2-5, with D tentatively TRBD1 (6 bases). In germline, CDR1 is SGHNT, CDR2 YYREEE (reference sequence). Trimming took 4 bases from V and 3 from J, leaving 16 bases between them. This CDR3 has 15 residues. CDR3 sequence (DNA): TGTGCCAGCAGCGAGGGCTGGACAGAAGAAGAGACCCAGTACTTC. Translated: CASSEGWTEEETQYF.

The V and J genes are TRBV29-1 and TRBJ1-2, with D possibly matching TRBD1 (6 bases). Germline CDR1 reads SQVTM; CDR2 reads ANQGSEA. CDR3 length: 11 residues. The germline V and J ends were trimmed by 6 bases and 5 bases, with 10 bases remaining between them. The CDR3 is CSVGARYGYTF. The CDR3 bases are TGCAGCGTGGGGGCGAGATATGGCTACACCTTC.